The clone carrying this T cell receptor (beta chain) occurred many times. Antigen: not known. This record belongs to a study of T cells in Graves' hyperthyroidism and ophthalmopathy. Broader study findings: Median prediction lead before ophthalmopathy onset was 6 to 8 months with the model.

RNA transcripts served as the template for amplifying TCR beta CDR3 regions. An initial round of RT-PCR targeting the TCR CDR3 relied on the HTBI primer set. MiXCR, applied by TCRdb to the multiplex PCR reads, yields one record per CDR3 protein. Of some 550,000 distinct CDR3 sequences in the sample, less than 25% were seen once. This CDR3 contains 15 residues. V lost 3 bases to trimming and J lost 3 bases; unmatched junction nucleotides: 5. Germline CDR1 and CDR2: ENHRY and SYGVKD. The sequenced sample consisted of blood. The TCR comes from a young man with Graves' hyperthyroidism. V is TRBV10-3 and J is TRBJ1-1; 9 bases map to TRBD1. The CDR3 region is CAISDTGGFDTEAFF. The CDR3 region has the DNA TGTGCCATCAGTGACACAGGGGGCTTCGACACTGAAGCTTTCTTT.